The next 26 T cell receptor beta chains were all read from a single sample in a study of cytomegalovirus exposure and HLA in healthy donors. The PCR had 60 Vbeta and 13 Jbeta primers. Assay: immunoSEQ multiplex PCR; the TCRdb copy retains only in-frame clones and omits some. The data hold over 100,000 clones, with approximately 66% observed a single time. Sequenced: PBMCs. The source is a woman in her thirties or forties in good health and CMV-seropositive.

This chain joins TRBV29-1 and TRBJ2-3; a weak D match, TRBD1 (5 bases). CDR1 is SQVTM and CDR2 is ANQGSEA in the germline V gene. Trimming took 1 base from V and 0 from J, leaving 11 bases between them. The CDR3 contains 15 residues. Here the CDR3 reads CSVEGGRESTDTQYF. CDR3 DNA: TGCAGCGTTGAAGGGGGCAGGGAAAGCACAGATACGCAGTATTTT.

This chain uses TRBV6-1 with TRBJ2-5; 8 positions agree with TRBD2. CDR1 and CDR2 from the germline V gene are MNHNS and SASEGT. Trimming took 4 bases from V and 3 from J; bases not matched to a gene: 1. There are 13 residues in the CDR3. The CDR3 sequence: CASSVGREETQYF. CDR3 bases: TGTGCCAGCAGTGTCGGGAGGGAAGAGACCCAGTACTTC.

This clone ranks as medium-sized. The chain recombines TRBV4-1 with TRBJ2-7; TRBD2 is a possible D gene (5 bases). The CDR3 spans 15 residues. Per germline, CDR1 MGHRA and CDR2 YSYEKL. V lost 0 bases and J lost 4, with 13 bases in between. The CDR3 DNA follows: TGCGCCAGCAGCCAAGATCCTAGCCGTTCTTACGAGCAGTACTTC. Protein sequence: CASSQDPSRSYEQYF.

V usage is TRBV11-3 and J usage is TRBJ1-1, with TRBD1 identical over 12 bases. V shed 5 bases and J 6 bases; nucleotides not matched to a gene: 7. This CDR3 region has 15 residues. CDR1 is SGHNT, CDR2 YENEEA, per germline. Here the CDR3 DNA reads TGTGCCAGCAGCGAGGGACAGGGGGCAGAGGCTGAAGCTTTCTTT. Translating it yields CASSEGQGAEAEAFF. Variable domain in full (rest from reference TRBV11-3 and TRBJ1-1): EAGVVQSPRYKIIEKKQPVAFWCNPISGHNTLYWYLQNLGQGPELLIRYENEEAVDDSQLPKDRFSAERLKGVDSTLKIQPAELGDSAVYLCASSEGQGAEAEAFFGQGTRLTVV.

The chain combines TRBV6-1 with TRBJ2-1, with a possible D match to TRBD2 (6 bases). V was pared by 6 bases and J by 0 bases, with 12 bases between. This CDR3 is 15 amino acids long. From germline, CDR1 is MNHNS and CDR2 SASEGT. CDR3 protein: CASRGLGGSYNEQFF. DNA of the CDR3: TGTGCCAGCAGGGGGCTGGGGGGCTCCTACAATGAGCAGTTCTTC.

This chain links TRBV18 with TRBJ1-3, with 7 bases identical to TRBD1. CDR1 and CDR2 from the germline V gene are KGHSH and LQKENI. CDR3 length: 19 amino acids. V gave up 1 base and J gave up 4 bases; unmatched junction bases: 16. The CDR3 sequence: CASSPRDLRQGTGGNTIYF. CDR3 sequence (DNA): TGTGCCAGCTCACCACGGGATCTCCGACAGGGAACGGGAGGAAACACCATATATTTT.

This sequence joins TRBV28 and TRBJ1-2, with TRBD1 identical over 10 bases. Germline CDR1 reads MDHEN; CDR2 reads SYDVKM. This CDR3 region has 16 residues. V was pared by 3 bases and J by 8 bases, with 12 bases of the junction left unmatched. The CDR3 region has the DNA TGTGCCAGCAGTTTGCCGGGGGACAGGGGATTGGGAGGCTACACCTTC. It yields the protein CASSLPGDRGLGGYTF.

The chain couples TRBV7-6 to TRBJ1-4, with no clear D. The CDR3 is 18 amino acids. The V end lost 2 bases, the J end lost 0 bases, and 16 bases lay between the germline ends. CDR1 and CDR2 (germline): SGHVS, FNYEAQ. CDR3 amino acids: CASSLTEPGGATNEKLFF. The CDR3 bases are TGTGCCAGCAGCTTAACGGAGCCAGGCGGGGCAACTAATGAAAAACTGTTTTTT.

V usage is TRBV7-6 and J usage is TRBJ2-2; 9 nucleotides agree with TRBD2. This CDR3 has 18 residues. CDR1 is SGHVS and CDR2 is FNYEAQ in the germline V gene. J gave up 4 bases and V 4 bases, and 13 bases lay outside the gene matches. DNA for the CDR3: TGTGCCAGCAGCTCAGCCTGGAGCGGGGGGACTTCCACCGGGGAGCTGTTTTTT. This gives the protein CASSSAWSGGTSTGELFF.

The V call is TRBV18, the J call TRBJ1-1; a possible D gene is TRBD1 (6 bases). Germline CDR1 KGHSH, CDR2 LQKENI. V lost 3 bases, J lost 2 bases, and 13 bases lay in between. This CDR3 has 15 residues. The CDR3 DNA sequence: TGTGCCAGCTCACCGGATGACAGGCTAAACACTGAAGCTTTCTTT. The encoded protein is CASSPDDRLNTEAFF.

The chain has TRBV7-8 and TRBJ2-5; perhaps TRBD2 as D (5 bases). The germline CDR1 and CDR2 sequences are SGHVS and FQNEAQ. This CDR3 has 14 residues. Trimming removed 6 bases from V and 4 bases from J, with 15 bases in between. CDR3 sequence reads: CASSHQEVSETQYF. DNA for the CDR3: TGTGCCAGCAGTCACCAGGAGGTATCAGAGACCCAGTACTTC.

The V call is TRBV7-9, the J call TRBJ2-2; possible D gene TRBD2, 6 bases. This CDR3 is built from 16 residues. Trimming removed 1 base at V and 3 bases at J, with 12 bases between. Germline V gene data show CDR1 as SEHNR and CDR2 as FQNEAQ (reference sequence). The CDR3 protein is CASSLGAGRHTGELFF. Written as DNA, the CDR3 is TGTGCCAGCAGCTTAGGGGCCGGGAGACACACCGGGGAGCTGTTTTTT.

V gene TRBV29-1 combines with J gene TRBJ2-7, with no clear D. V was cut by 6 bases and J by 0 bases, with 6 bases left in between. Germline lookup yields CDR1 SQVTM and CDR2 ANQGSEA. This CDR3 is 11 amino acids long. This CDR3 is CSVSSSYEQYF. The CDR3, as DNA: TGCAGCGTGAGTAGCTCCTACGAGCAGTACTTC.

The J gene is TRBJ2-3, the V gene TRBV30; maybe TRBD1 (6 bases). The CDR3 has 12 residues. The germline gives CDR1 GTSNPN, CDR2 SVGIG (reference sequence). V dropped 5 bases and J dropped 6 bases, with 12 bases sitting between them. The CDR3: CAWGPQGDTQYF. DNA of the CDR3: TGTGCCTGGGGGCCTCAGGGGGATACGCAGTATTTT. Using reference TRBV30 and TRBJ2-3 for the parts outside the CDR3, the full variable domain is SQTIHQWPATLVQPVGSPLSLECTVEGTSNPNLYWYRQAAGRGLQLLFYSVGIGQISSEVPQNLSASRPQDRQFILSSKKLLLSDSGFYLCAWGPQGDTQYFGPGTRLTVL.

The chain employs TRBV14 and TRBJ2-1, with D perhaps matching TRBD2 (6 bases). In germline, CDR1 is SGHDN, CDR2 FVKESK. This CDR3 region has 15 residues. The germline V and J ends were trimmed by 0 bases and 7 bases, with 13 bases remaining between them. CDR3 nucleotide sequence: TGTGCCAGCAGCCAAGAAGGAGCAGGGAGGAATGAGCAGTTCTTC. It specifies CASSQEGAGRNEQFF.

This clone was picked up a small number of times. The V gene is TRBV5-1, the J gene TRBJ2-1; D may be TRBD1 (6 bases). CDR3 length equals 15 residues. The ends were cut back, 0 bases at V and 2 bases at J, with 9 bases in the middle. Per the germline V gene, CDR1 is SGHRS and CDR2 is YFSETQ. CDR3 residues: CASSLAGEPYNEQFF. In DNA form, the CDR3 reads TGCGCCAGCAGCTTGGCAGGGGAACCCTACAATGAGCAGTTCTTC.

The J gene is TRBJ2-7, the V gene TRBV19; the D gene is possibly TRBD2 (6 bases). Trimming shortened V by 4 bases and J by 2 bases, and 15 bases separated the two germline ends. Germline V gives CDR1 LNHDA, CDR2 SQIVND (reference sequence). The CDR3 consists of 15 residues. The CDR3 bases are TGTGCCAGTAGTACCGACGGGACTCTTCCCTACGAGCAGTACTTC. Translation: CASSTDGTLPYEQYF.

Only a few counts were recorded for this clone. The chain couples TRBV5-1 to TRBJ2-5; the D gene is possibly TRBD1 (6 bases). V was trimmed by 1 base and J by 5 bases, leaving 9 bases between them. The length of the CDR3 is 13 residues. Looked up from germline, CDR1 is SGHRS and CDR2 is YFSETQ. The CDR3 region is CASSLNREETQYF. In DNA form, the CDR3 reads TGCGCCAGCAGCTTGAACAGGGAGGAGACCCAGTACTTC.

Note on this clone: One end of the junction does not line up with germline, which may come from a read error. V usage is TRBV5-6 and J usage is TRBJ1-2; D remains ambiguous. Germline CDR1 and CDR2: SGHDT and YYEEEE. The CDR3 contains 14 residues. CDR3 sequence: CASSFVNVNYGYPF. In DNA form, the CDR3 reads TGTGCCAGCAGCTTTGTCAACGTGAACTATGGCTACCCCTTC.

This clone is a singleton in its sample. J is TRBJ2-1 and V is TRBV30; TRBD1 agrees at 10 bases. In germline, CDR1 is GTSNPN, CDR2 SVGIG (reference sequence). The ends lost 8 bases at V and 0 bases at J; junction bases unmatched: 1. The CDR3 contains 13 residues. CDR3 coding DNA: TGTGCCCGGGACAGGGGCTCCTACAATGAGCAGTTCTTC. Amino acids: CARDRGSYNEQFF.

Regarding this clone: Relative to the germline gene, one junction end is altered; a read error may explain this. CDR3 nucleotide sequence: TGTGCCAGCAGCGTGAACAGGGGAGGTGGAAATACCATATATTTT. Its protein is CASSVNRGGGNTIYF. V usage is TRBV9 and J usage is TRBJ1-3; the match to TRBD1 covers 7 bases. The length of the CDR3 is 15 residues. Germline assignment: CDR1 SGDLS and CDR2 YYNGEE.

This clone came up a few times. This chain connects TRBV7-9 to TRBJ2-1; D is perhaps TRBD2 (5 bases). The V end lost 6 bases, the J end lost 8 bases, and 20 bases lay between the germline ends. Germline-derived CDR1 and CDR2 are SEHNR and FQNEAQ (reference sequence). The CDR3 extends over 15 amino acids. The CDR3 sequence is CASRFRGTQFDEQFF. For the CDR3, the DNA is TGTGCCAGCAGGTTCCGGGGAACACAGTTCGATGAGCAGTTCTTC.

This clone has only a few counts. The chain couples TRBV30 to TRBJ1-6; 8 bases line up with TRBD1. Germline assignment: CDR1 GTSNPN and CDR2 SVGIG (reference sequence). CDR3 length: 14 residues. Trimming removed 2 bases from V and 9 bases from J; junction bases left unmatched: 6. The CDR3 DNA follows: TGTGCCTGGAGTCCGGACAGGGATGTTTCACCCCTCCACTTT. This encodes CAWSPDRDVSPLHF.

CDR3 nucleotide sequence: TGTGCCAGCAGGCCCGGACAGGGAGCTATTGGCTACACCTTC. This encodes CASRPGQGAIGYTF. This rearrangement joins TRBV7-9 to TRBJ1-2; 8 positions match TRBD1. CDR3 length equals 14 residues. Trimming cost V 6 bases and J 7 bases; bases outside gene matches: 10. Germline assignment: CDR1 SEHNR and CDR2 FQNEAQ (reference sequence).

The chain has TRBV19 and TRBJ1-5; TRBD1 is a possible D gene (6 bases). V lost 1 base to trimming and J lost 7 bases, with 11 bases between them. The CDR3 sequence is 14 residues long. Germline-derived CDR1 and CDR2 are LNHDA and SQIVND (reference sequence). Here the CDR3 reads CASSIVGQFQPQHF. In nucleotides, the CDR3 is TGTGCCAGTAGTATAGTCGGACAGTTCCAGCCCCAGCATTTT. Full variable domain (remainder filled in from reference TRBV19 and TRBJ1-5): DGGITQSPKYLFRKEGQNVTLSCEQNLNHDAMYWYRQDPGQGLRLIYYSQIVNDFQKGDIAEGYSVSREKKESFPLTVTSAQKNPTAFYLCASSIVGQFQPQHFGDGTRLSIL.

The rearrangement uses TRBV30 and TRBJ2-3; D is possibly TRBD1 (6 bases). The V and J ends lost 5 bases and 5 bases respectively, with 8 bases between them. CDR1 GTSNPN and CDR2 SVGIG come from the germline V gene (reference sequence). The CDR3 runs to 11 residues. CDR3 sequence (DNA): TGTGCCTGGGTAGGGGGAGATACGCAGTATTTT. It translates to CAWVGGDTQYF. The full variable domain, with the rest looked up from reference TRBV30 and TRBJ2-3, is SQTIHQWPATLVQPVGSPLSLECTVEGTSNPNLYWYRQAAGRGLQLLFYSVGIGQISSEVPQNLSASRPQDRQFILSSKKLLLSDSGFYLCAWVGGDTQYFGPGTRLTVL.